This T cell receptor beta chain comes out of a study of monozygotic twins with inflammatory bowel disease. This CDR3 region has 14 residues. Per germline, CDR1 LGHDT and CDR2 YNNKEL (reference sequence). TCRdb reanalyzed the 5' RACE reads and collapses them to one entry per CDR3 protein, without DNA. The repertoire shows about 210,000 distinct CDR3 sequences; the top ten hold approximately 1.6%. The sequence derives from a human donor with ulcerative colitis or Crohn's disease, or a healthy co-twin of an affected twin (not recorded which). Sequences were obtained from blood. The V call is TRBV3-1, the J call TRBJ2-5. The CDR3 region is CASSQGSGSGTQYF.